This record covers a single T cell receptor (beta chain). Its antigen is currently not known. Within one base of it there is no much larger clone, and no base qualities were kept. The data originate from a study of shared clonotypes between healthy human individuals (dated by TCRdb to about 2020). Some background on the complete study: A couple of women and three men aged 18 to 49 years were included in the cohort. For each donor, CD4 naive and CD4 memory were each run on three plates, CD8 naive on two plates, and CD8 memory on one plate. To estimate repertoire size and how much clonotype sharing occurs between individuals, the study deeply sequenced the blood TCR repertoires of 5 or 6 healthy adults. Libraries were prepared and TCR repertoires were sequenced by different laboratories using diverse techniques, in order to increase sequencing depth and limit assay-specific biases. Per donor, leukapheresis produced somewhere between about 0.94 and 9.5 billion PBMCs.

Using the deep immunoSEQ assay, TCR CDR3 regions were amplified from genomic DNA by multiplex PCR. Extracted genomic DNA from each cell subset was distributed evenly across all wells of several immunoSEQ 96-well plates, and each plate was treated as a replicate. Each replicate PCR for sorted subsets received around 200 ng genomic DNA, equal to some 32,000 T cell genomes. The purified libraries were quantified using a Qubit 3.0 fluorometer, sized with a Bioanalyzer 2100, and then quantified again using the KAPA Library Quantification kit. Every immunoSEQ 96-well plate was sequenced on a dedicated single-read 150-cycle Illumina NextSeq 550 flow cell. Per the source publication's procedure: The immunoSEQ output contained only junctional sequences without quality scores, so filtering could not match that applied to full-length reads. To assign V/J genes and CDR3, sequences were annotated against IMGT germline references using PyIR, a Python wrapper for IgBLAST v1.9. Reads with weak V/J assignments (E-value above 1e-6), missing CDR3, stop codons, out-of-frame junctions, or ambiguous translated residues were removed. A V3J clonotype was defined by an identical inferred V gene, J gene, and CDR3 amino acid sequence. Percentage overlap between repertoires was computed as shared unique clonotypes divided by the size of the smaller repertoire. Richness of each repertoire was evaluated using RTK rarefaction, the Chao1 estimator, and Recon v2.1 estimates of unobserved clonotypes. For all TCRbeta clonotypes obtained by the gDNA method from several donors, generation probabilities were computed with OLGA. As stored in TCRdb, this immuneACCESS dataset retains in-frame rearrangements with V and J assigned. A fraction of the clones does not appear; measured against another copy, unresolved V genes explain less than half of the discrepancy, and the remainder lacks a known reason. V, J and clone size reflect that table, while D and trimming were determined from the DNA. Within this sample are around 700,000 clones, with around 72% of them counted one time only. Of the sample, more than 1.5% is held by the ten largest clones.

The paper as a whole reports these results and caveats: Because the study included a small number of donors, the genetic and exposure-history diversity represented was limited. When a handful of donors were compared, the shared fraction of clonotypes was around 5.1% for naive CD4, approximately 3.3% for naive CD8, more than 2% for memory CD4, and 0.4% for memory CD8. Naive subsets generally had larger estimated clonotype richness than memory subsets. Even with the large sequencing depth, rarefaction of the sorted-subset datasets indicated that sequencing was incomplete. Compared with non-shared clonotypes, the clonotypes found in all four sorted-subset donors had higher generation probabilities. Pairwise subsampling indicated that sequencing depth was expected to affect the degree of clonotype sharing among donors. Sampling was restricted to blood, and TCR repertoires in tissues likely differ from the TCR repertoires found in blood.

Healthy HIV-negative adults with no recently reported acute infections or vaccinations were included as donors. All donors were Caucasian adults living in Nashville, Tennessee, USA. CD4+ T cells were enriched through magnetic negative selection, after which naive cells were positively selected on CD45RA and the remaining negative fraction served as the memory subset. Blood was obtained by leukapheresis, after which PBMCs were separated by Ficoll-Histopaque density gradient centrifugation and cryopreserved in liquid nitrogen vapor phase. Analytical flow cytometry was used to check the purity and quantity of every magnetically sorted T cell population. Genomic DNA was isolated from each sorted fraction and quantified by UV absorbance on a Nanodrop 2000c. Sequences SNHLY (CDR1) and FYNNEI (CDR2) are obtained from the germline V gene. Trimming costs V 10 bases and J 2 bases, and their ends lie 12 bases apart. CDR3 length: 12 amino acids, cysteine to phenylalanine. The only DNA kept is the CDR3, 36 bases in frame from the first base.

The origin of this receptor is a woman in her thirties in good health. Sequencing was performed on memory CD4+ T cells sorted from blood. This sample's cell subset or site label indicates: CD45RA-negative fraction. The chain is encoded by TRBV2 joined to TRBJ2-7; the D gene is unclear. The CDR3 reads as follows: CAIQEPPYEQYF. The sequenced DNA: TGTGCCATTCAAGAGCCCCCCTACGAGCAGTACTTC.